These 18 T cell receptor beta chains were sequenced from one sample in a study of TIL therapy for anti-PD-1-resistant metastatic lung cancer. Indicated time point: pre-treatment sample, taken before nivolumab and TIL therapy. Tumor tissue came from excised metastases, mostly pleural nodules or supraclavicular lymph nodes. The immunoSEQ assay was v3. TCRdb's table, derived via immunoSEQ multiplex PCR, lists solely in-frame clones and lacks some. The table lists more than 90,000 clones, roughly 65% of them singletons, with approximately 10% in the top ten. Sequenced material: tumor tissue, taken at baseline. The source is a person aged 30 to 80 with non-small cell lung cancer.

The chain combines TRBV5-1 with TRBJ1-2; D perhaps matches TRBD1 (5 bases). CDR1 is SGHRS, CDR2 YFSETQ, per germline. V was trimmed by 5 bases and J by 9 bases, leaving 17 bases between them. There are 13 residues in the CDR3. CDR3 coding DNA: TGCGCCAGCAGTACCGGGGGAAAAGGGCGCTACACCTTC. It yields the protein CASSTGGKGRYTF.

The chain joins TRBV19 to TRBJ2-2; the D gene is possibly TRBD1 (5 bases). Germline-derived CDR1 and CDR2 are LNHDA and SQIVND (reference sequence). The germline V and J ends were trimmed by 1 base and 4 bases, with 7 bases remaining between them. This CDR3 is 14 amino acids long. As DNA, the CDR3 is TGTGCCAGTAGTATAGCAGGGATCACCGGGGAGCTGTTTTTT. The encoded protein is CASSIAGITGELFF.

The CDR3 nucleotides are TGTGCCATCAGTGAGGAGGTAGCGACCTACTACGAGCAGTACTTC. Translated, it gives CAISEEVATYYEQYF. The rearrangement links TRBV10-3 to TRBJ2-7; a weak D match, TRBD2 (5 bases). Looked up from germline, CDR1 is ENHRY and CDR2 is SYGVKD. This CDR3 has 15 residues. Deletions cut 2 bases from V and 3 bases from J, with 14 bases between.

A few counts support this clone. The chain is built from TRBV7-8 and TRBJ1-5, with D uncertain. The CDR3 spans 16 residues. Germline assignment: CDR1 SGHVS and CDR2 FQNEAQ. Trimming cost V 5 bases and J 1 base, with 15 bases left between them. CDR3 amino acids: CASSPQSRYSNQPQHF. The CDR3 DNA sequence: TGTGCCAGCAGCCCCCAATCGAGGTACAGCAATCAGCCCCAGCATTTT.

The rearrangement joins TRBV28 to TRBJ1-2; D gene ambiguous. The CDR3 loop spans 13 amino acids. V lost 5 bases and J lost 5, with 12 bases in between. Germline CDR1 and CDR2: MDHEN and SYDVKM. The CDR3 loop reads CASSPTFEYGYTF. CDR3 coding DNA: TGTGCCAGCAGTCCTACCTTTGAGTATGGCTACACCTTC.

In this sample, this clone turned up a few times. The chain is built from TRBV9 and TRBJ1-1; D remains ambiguous. Looked up from germline, CDR1 is SGDLS and CDR2 is YYNGEE. This CDR3 comprises 13 residues. V was trimmed by 5 bases and J by 0 bases, leaving 8 bases between them. The CDR3 region has the DNA TGTGCCAGCAGTGCCCAAATGAACACTGAAGCTTTCTTT. Protein product: CASSAQMNTEAFF.

The V and J genes are TRBV19 and TRBJ2-2, with D tentatively TRBD1 (5 bases). Germline V CDR1 and CDR2: LNHDA, SQIVND (reference sequence). Trimming cost V 3 bases and J 5 bases, with 10 bases left between them. The CDR3 is 14 residues long. The CDR3 DNA reads TGTGCCAGTAGTATCATACAGGAGACCGGGGAGCTGTTTTTT. Its translation is CASSIIQETGELFF.

This chain connects TRBV18 to TRBJ2-7; D may be TRBD2 (5 bases). Germline-derived CDR1 and CDR2 are KGHSH and LQKENI. Trimming shortened V by 6 bases and J by 0 bases, and 12 bases separated the two germline ends. This CDR3 comprises 14 residues. The CDR3 here is CASSRISDSYEQYF. The CDR3 region has the DNA TGTGCCAGCTCCCGCATTAGCGACTCCTACGAGCAGTACTTC.

V usage is TRBV3-1 (or the pseudogene TRBV3-2) and J usage is TRBJ1-4; 7 nucleotides match TRBD1. From germline, CDR1 is LGHDT and CDR2 YNNKEL (reference sequence). The junction had 4 bases not matched to a gene; V was cut back by 4 bases and J by 5 bases. The CDR3 is made up of 14 amino acids. The CDR3 DNA sequence: TGTGCCAGCAGCCCAGACAGGGCAAATGAAAAACTGTTTTTT. Translated, it gives CASSPDRANEKLFF.

The chain is built from TRBV3-1 (or the pseudogene TRBV3-2) and TRBJ1-2; tentatively, D is TRBD1 (5 bases). This CDR3 region has 13 residues. V was shortened by 2 bases and J by 4 bases, with 8 bases between the two germline ends. The germline gives CDR1 LGHDT, CDR2 YNNKEL (reference sequence). The CDR3 loop reads CASSQTGTYGYTF. In nucleotides, the CDR3 is TGTGCCAGCAGCCAAACAGGAACCTATGGCTACACCTTC.

This clone has more than one count but fewer than ten. J is TRBJ2-7 and V is TRBV4-1, with a tentative D call TRBD1 (5 bases). With 2 bases removed from V and 1 base from J, the gap between germline ends came to 9 bases. The CDR3 is 14 residues long. The germline V gene has CDR1 MGHRA and CDR2 YSYEKL. The CDR3 spells CASSQQGFSYEQYF. The CDR3 DNA reads as TGCGCCAGCAGCCAACAGGGATTTTCCTACGAGCAGTACTTC.

This clone has only a few counts. The chain combines TRBV10-3 with TRBJ2-1; D not certain. The CDR3 loop spans 15 amino acids. Germline lookup yields CDR1 ENHRY and CDR2 SYGVKD. Trimming pared 4 bases from V and 4 bases from J, leaving 14 bases between. The CDR3 here is CAISVSVGAYNEQFF. Written as DNA, the CDR3 is TGTGCCATCAGTGTATCCGTCGGTGCTTACAATGAGCAGTTCTTC.

The table lists this clone with a count of one. The chain links TRBV28 to TRBJ2-7, with D possibly matching TRBD2 (7 bases). With 4 bases removed from V and 6 bases from J, the gap between germline ends came to 10 bases. This CDR3 region has 12 residues. The V gene's germline CDR1 is MDHEN and CDR2 SYDVKM. The CDR3 loop reads CASSWGGGEQYF. The CDR3 region has the DNA TGTGCCAGCAGTTGGGGGGGCGGCGAGCAGTACTTC.

This clone is a singleton in its sample. V usage is TRBV27 and J usage is TRBJ2-2; D is unclear. Trimming shortened V by 3 bases and J by 6 bases, and 8 bases separated the two germline ends. This CDR3 has 13 residues. Per germline, CDR1 MNHEY and CDR2 SMNVEV (reference sequence). As DNA, the CDR3 is TGTGCCAGCAGTTTTATTCCTCCCGGGGAGCTGTTTTTT. It encodes CASSFIPPGELFF.

The CDR3 loop reads CASSQVASGSYEQYF. As DNA, the CDR3 is TGTGCCAGCAGCCAAGTGGCTAGCGGCTCCTACGAGCAGTACTTC. J is TRBJ2-7 and V is TRBV3-1 (or the pseudogene TRBV3-2); the match to TRBD2 covers 7 bases. The CDR3 contains 15 residues. The ends lost 1 base at V and 0 bases at J; junction bases unmatched: 3. Germline CDR1 reads LGHDT; CDR2 reads YNNKEL (reference sequence).

This clone came up a few times. The J gene is TRBJ2-1, the V gene TRBV2, with 9 bases identical to TRBD2. Germline V gene sequence: CDR1 SNHLY, CDR2 FYNNEI. This CDR3 is 20 amino acids long. J gave up 7 bases and V 9 bases, and 28 bases lay outside the gene matches. CDR3 coding DNA: TGTGCCAGACGGGGGAAATTACACATCCCCCCGGGACTAGCTGGAAATGAGCAGTTCTTC. It translates to CARRGKLHIPPGLAGNEQFF.

The genes are TRBV6-6 and TRBJ2-7; perhaps TRBD1 as D (6 bases). Germline values: CDR1 MNHNY, CDR2 SVGAGI (reference sequence). The CDR3 is 14 amino acids. Between the trimmed V and J ends, which lost 3 bases and 6 bases, there was a span of 15 bases. CDR3 nucleotides: TGTGCCAGCAGTTATGGAGCAGGGGTCGGCGAGCAGTACTTC. This gives the protein CASSYGAGVGEQYF.

This chain connects TRBV21-1 to TRBJ1-2; TRBD1 is taken as the D call from the table, unchecked against the DNA. TRBV21-1 represents a pseudogene. The CDR3 runs 14 residues. The CDR3 bases are TGTGCCGGACCCCGAGACAGGGGATGGTATGGCTACACCTTC. This gives the protein CAGPRDRGWYGYTF.